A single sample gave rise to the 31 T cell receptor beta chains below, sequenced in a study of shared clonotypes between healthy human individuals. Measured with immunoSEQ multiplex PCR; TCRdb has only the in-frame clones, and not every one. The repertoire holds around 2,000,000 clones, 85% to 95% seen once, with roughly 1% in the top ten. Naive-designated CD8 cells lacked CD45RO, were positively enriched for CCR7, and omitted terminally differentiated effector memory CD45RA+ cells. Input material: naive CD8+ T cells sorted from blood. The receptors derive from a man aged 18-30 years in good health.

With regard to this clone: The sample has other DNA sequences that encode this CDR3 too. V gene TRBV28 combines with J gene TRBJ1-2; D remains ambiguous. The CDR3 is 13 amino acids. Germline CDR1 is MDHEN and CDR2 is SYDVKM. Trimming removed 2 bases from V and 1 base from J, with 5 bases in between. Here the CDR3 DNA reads TGTGCCAGCAGTTTACGGGGTAACTATGGCTACACCTTC. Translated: CASSLRGNYGYTF.

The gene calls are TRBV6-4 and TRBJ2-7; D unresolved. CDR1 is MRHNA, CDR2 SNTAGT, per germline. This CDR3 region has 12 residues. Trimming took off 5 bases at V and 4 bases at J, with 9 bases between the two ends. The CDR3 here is CASSLPGYEQYF. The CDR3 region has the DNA TGTGCCAGCAGTCTCCCCGGGTACGAGCAGTACTTC.

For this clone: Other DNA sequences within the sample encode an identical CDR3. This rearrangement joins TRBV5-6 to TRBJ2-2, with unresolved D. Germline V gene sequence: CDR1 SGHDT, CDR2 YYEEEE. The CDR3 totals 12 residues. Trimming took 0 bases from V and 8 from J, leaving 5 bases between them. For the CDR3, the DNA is TGTGCCAGCAGCTTGGGTCCTGGGGAGCTGTTTTTT. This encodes CASSLGPGELFF.

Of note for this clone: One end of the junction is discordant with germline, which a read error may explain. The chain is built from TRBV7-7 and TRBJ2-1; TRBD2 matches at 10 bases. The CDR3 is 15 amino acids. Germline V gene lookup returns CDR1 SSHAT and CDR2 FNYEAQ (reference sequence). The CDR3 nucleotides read TGTGCTAGCAGCCCCCTAGCGGGAGCGGGGAATGAGCAGTTCTTC. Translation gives CASSPLAGAGNEQFF.

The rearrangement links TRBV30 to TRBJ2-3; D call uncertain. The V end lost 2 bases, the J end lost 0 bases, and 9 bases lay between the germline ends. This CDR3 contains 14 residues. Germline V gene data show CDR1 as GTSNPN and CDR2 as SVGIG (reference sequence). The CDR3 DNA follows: TGTGCCTGGAGTTCATACACTAGCACAGATACGCAGTATTTT. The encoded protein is CAWSSYTSTDTQYF.

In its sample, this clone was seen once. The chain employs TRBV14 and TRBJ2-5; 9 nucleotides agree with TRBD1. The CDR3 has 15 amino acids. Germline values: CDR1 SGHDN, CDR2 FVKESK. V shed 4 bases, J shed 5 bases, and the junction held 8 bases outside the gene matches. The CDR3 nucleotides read TGTGCCAGCAGCCGAGGGACAGGGAGACTGGAGACCCAGTACTTC. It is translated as CASSRGTGRLETQYF.

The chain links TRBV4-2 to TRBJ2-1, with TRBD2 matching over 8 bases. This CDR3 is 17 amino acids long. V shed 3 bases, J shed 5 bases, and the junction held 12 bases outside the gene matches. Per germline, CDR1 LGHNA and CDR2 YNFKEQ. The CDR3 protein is CASSHNRDSAGDNEQFF. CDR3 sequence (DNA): TGTGCCAGCAGCCATAATAGGGACTCAGCGGGAGACAATGAGCAGTTCTTC.

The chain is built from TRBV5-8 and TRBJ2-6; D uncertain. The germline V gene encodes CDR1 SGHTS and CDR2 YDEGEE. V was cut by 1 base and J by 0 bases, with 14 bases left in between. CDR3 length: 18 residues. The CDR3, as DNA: TGTGCCAGCAGCTTGCTCCCTGAAACTTACTCTGGGGCCAACGTCCTGACTTTC. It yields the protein CASSLLPETYSGANVLTF. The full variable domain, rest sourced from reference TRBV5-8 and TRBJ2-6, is EAGVTQSPTHLIKTRGQQATLRCSPISGHTSVYWYQQALGLGLQFLLWYDEGEERNRGNFPPRFSGRQFPNYSSELNVNALELEDSALYLCASSLLPETYSGANVLTFGAGSRLTVL.

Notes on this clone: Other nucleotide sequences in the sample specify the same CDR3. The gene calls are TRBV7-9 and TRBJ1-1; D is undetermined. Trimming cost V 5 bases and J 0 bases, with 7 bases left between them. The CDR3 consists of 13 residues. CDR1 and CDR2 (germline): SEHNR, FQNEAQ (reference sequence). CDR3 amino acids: CASSLTVNTEAFF. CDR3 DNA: TGTGCCAGCAGCCTTACTGTGAACACTGAAGCTTTCTTT. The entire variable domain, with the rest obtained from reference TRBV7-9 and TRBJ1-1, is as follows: DTGVSQNPRHKITKRGQNVTFRCDPISEHNRLYWYRQTLGQGPEFLTYFQNEAQLEKSRLLSDRFSAERPKGSFSTLEIQRTEQGDSAMYLCASSLTVNTEAFFGQGTRLTVV.

The CDR3 nucleotides read TGTGCCAGCAGCTTGGCCATCGTGCCTGAAGCTTTCTTT. Amino acid sequence: CASSLAIVPEAFF. This sequence joins TRBV5-6 and TRBJ1-1, with no clear D. This CDR3 has 13 amino acids. The V gene lost 0 bases and the J gene lost 6 bases, with 9 bases spanning the gap. CDR1 is SGHDT, CDR2 YYEEEE, per germline.

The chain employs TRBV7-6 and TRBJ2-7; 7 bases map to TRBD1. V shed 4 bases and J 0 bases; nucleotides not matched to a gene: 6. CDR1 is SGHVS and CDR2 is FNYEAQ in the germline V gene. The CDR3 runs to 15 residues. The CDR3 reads CASSYRTGNSYEQYF. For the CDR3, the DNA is TGTGCCAGCAGCTATAGGACAGGCAACTCCTACGAGCAGTACTTC.

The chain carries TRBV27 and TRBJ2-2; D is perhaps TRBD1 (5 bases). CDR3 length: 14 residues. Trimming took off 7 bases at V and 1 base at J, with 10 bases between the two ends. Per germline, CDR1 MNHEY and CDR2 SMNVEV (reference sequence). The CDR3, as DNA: TGTGCCAGCACCCTAACAGGGAACACCGGGGAGCTGTTTTTT. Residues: CASTLTGNTGELFF.

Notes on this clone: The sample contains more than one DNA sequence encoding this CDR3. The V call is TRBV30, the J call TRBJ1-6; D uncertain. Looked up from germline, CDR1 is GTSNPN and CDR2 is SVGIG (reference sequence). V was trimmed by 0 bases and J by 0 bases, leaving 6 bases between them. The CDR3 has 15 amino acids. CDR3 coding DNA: TGTGCCTGGAGTGTAGAAAGCTCCTATAATTCACCCCTCCACTTT. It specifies CAWSVESSYNSPLHF.

The CDR3 coding sequence is TGTGCCAGCAGCTTAAACGCGGGGCATGCCTACAATGAGCAGTTCTTC. Encoded protein: CASSLNAGHAYNEQFF. The rearrangement uses TRBV7-3 and TRBJ2-1, with D maybe TRBD2 (6 bases). The V gene's germline CDR1 is SGHTA and CDR2 FQGTGA. Trimming shortened V by 1 base and J by 2 bases, and 12 bases separated the two germline ends. The CDR3 extends over 16 amino acids. Full variable domain (missing parts from reference TRBV7-3 and TRBJ2-1): GAGVSQTPSNKVTEKGKYVELRCDPISGHTALYWYRQSLGQGPEFLIYFQGTGAADDSGLPNDRFFAVRPEGSVSTLKIQRTERGDSAVYLCASSLNAGHAYNEQFFGPGTRLTVL.

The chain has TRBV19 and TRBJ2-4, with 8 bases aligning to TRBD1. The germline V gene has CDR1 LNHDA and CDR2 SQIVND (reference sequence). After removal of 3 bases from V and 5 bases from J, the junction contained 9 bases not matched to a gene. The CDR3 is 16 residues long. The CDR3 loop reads CASSIVRGQVENIQYF. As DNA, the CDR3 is TGTGCCAGTAGTATTGTCAGGGGGCAGGTTGAAAACATTCAGTACTTC.

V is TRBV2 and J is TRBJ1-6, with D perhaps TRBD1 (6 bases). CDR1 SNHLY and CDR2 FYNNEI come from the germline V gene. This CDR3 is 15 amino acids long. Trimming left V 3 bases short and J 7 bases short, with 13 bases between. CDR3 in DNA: TGTGCCAGCAGTGACTCAGGGGCGGGGAATTCACCCCTCCACTTT. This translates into CASSDSGAGNSPLHF.

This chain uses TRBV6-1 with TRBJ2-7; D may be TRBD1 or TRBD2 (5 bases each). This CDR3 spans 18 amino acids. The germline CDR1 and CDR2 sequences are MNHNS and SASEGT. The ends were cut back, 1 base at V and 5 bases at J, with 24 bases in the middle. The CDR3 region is CASSEEWRRTRPSDEQYF. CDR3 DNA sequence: TGTGCCAGCAGTGAAGAGTGGAGGAGGACAAGGCCGTCCGACGAGCAGTACTTC.

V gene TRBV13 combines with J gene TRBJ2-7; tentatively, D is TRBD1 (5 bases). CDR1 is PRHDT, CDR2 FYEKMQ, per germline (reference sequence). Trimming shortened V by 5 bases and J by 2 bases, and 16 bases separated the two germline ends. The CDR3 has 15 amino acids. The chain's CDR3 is CASSPQGKTAYEQYF. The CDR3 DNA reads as TGTGCCAGCAGCCCCCAGGGTAAGACCGCCTACGAGCAGTACTTC.

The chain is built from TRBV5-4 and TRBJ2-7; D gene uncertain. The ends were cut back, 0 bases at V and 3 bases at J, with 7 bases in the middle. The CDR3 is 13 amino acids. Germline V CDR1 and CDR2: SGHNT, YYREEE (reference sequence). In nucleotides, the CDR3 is TGTGCCAGCAGCTTGGTGCCTGACTACGAGCAGTACTTC. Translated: CASSLVPDYEQYF. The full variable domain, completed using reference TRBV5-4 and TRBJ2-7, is ETGVTQSPTHLIKTRGQQVTLRCSSQSGHNTVSWYQQALGQGPQFIFQYYREEENGRGNFPPRFSGLQFPNYSSELNVNALELDDSALYLCASSLVPDYEQYFGPGTRLTVT.

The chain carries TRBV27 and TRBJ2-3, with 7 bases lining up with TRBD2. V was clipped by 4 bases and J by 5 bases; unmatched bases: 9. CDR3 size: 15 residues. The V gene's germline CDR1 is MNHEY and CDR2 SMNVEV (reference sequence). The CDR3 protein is CASSSRWAGEDTQYF. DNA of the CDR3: TGTGCCAGCAGTTCCAGGTGGGCGGGAGAAGATACGCAGTATTTT.

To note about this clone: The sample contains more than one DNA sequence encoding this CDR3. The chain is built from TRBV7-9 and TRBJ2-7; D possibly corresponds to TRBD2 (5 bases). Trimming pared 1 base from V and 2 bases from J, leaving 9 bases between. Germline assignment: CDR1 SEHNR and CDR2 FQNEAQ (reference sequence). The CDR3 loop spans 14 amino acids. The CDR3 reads CASSLGAGAYEQYF. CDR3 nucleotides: TGTGCCAGCAGCTTAGGGGCCGGGGCCTACGAGCAGTACTTC. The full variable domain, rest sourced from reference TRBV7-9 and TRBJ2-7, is DTGVSQNPRHKITKRGQNVTFRCDPISEHNRLYWYRQTLGQGPEFLTYFQNEAQLEKSRLLSDRFSAERPKGSFSTLEIQRTEQGDSAMYLCASSLGAGAYEQYFGPGTRLTVT.

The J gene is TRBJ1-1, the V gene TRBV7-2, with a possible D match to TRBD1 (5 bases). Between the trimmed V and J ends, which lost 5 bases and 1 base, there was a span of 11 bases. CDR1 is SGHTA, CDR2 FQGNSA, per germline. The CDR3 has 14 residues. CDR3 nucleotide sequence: TGTGCCAGCAGCCCCGGGGCAGCGAACACTGAAGCTTTCTTT. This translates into CASSPGAANTEAFF. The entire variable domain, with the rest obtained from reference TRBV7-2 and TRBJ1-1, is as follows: GAGVSQSPSNKVTEKGKDVELRCDPISGHTALYWYRQSLGQGLEFLIYFQGNSAPDKSGLPSDRFSAERTGGSVSTLTIQRTQQEDSAVYLCASSPGAANTEAFFGQGTRLTVV.

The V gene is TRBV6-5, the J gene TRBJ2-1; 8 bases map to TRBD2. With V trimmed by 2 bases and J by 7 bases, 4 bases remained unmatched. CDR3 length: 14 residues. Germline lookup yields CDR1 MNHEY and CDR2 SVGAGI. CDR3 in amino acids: CASSYTGGGNEQFF. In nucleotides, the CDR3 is TGTGCCAGCAGTTACACCGGGGGGGGTAATGAGCAGTTCTTC.

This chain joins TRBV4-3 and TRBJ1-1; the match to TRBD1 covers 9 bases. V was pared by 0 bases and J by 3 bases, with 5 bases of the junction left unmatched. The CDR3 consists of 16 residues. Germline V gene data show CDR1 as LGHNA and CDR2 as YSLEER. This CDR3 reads CASSQDLGQGDTEAFF. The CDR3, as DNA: TGCGCCAGCAGCCAAGATCTGGGACAGGGCGACACTGAAGCTTTCTTT.

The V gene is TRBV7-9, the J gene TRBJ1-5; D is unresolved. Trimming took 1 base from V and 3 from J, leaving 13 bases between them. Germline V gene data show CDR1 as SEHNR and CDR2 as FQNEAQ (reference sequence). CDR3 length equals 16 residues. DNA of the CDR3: TGTGCCAGCAGCTTAGATTCTTGGGCAGCCAATCAGCCCCAGCATTTT. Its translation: CASSLDSWAANQPQHF.

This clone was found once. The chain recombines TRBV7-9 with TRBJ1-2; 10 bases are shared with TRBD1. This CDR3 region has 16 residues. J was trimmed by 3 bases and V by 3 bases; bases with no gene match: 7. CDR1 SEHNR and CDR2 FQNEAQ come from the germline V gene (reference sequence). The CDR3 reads CASSFSGTGEDYGYTF. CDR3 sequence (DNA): TGTGCCAGCAGCTTCTCCGGGACAGGGGAAGACTATGGCTACACCTTC.

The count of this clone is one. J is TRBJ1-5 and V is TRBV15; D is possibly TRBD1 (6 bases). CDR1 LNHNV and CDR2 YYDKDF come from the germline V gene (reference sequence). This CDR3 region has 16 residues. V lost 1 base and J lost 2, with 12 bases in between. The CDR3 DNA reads TGTGCCACCAGCAGAGCTGGGGGCGGGCGCAATCAGCCCCAGCATTTT. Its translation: CATSRAGGGRNQPQHF. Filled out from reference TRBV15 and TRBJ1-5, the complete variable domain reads DAMVIQNPRYQVTQFGKPVTLSCSQTLNHNVMYWYQQKSSQAPKLLFHYYDKDFNNEADTPDNFQSRRPNTSFCFLDIRSPGLGDTAMYLCATSRAGGGRNQPQHFGDGTRLSIL.

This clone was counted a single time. This CDR3 is CASARNTEAFF. The DNA for the CDR3 is TGTGCCAGCGCGAGAAACACTGAAGCTTTCTTT. This chain uses TRBV6-1 with TRBJ1-1; D call uncertain. Germline-derived CDR1 and CDR2 are MNHNS and SASEGT. V lost 8 bases to trimming and J lost 2 bases, with 6 bases between them. This CDR3 is built from 11 residues.

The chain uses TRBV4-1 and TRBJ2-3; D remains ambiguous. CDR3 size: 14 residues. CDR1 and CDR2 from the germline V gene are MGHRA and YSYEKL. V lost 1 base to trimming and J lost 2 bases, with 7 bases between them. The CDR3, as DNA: TGCGCCAGCAGCCAAGTCGCGGACACAGATACGCAGTATTTT. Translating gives CASSQVADTDTQYF.

CDR3 coding DNA: TGTGCCAGTAAGTGGGGGGACAGCTATACTGAAGCTTTCTTT. This codes for CASKWGDSYTEAFF. This sequence joins TRBV19 and TRBJ1-1, with 7 bases identical to TRBD1. The CDR3 length is 14 residues. The germline gives CDR1 LNHDA, CDR2 SQIVND (reference sequence). Unmatched junction bases numbered 10, after V lost 7 bases and J lost 5 bases.

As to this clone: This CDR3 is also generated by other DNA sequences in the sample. CDR3 region: CASSDRGSYEQYF. The CDR3 DNA follows: TGTGCCAGCAGCGACAGGGGTTCTTACGAGCAGTACTTC. V and J are TRBV7-9 and TRBJ2-7; TRBD1 matches at 8 bases. J was trimmed by 4 bases and V by 5 bases; bases with no gene match: 4. CDR3 size: 13 residues. Germline lookup yields CDR1 SEHNR and CDR2 FQNEAQ (reference sequence).